The present T cell receptor (beta chain) was sequenced within a study of T-cell memory formation after mild COVID-19. This clonotype has more than one count but fewer than ten. Its antigen is currently unknown. Study conclusions and caveats: Clones shrinking between day 15 and 85 showed a balanced CD4/CD8 split, and those that grew later tilted toward CD4+. Prior to infection, memory already included some responding clones, suggesting cross-reactive memory joined.

TCRdb processed the 5' RACE reads anew with MiXCR; each CDR3 protein has one entry. Of about 560,000 distinct CDR3 sequences listed, less than 25% are singletons. Germline lookup yields CDR1 SEHNR and CDR2 FQNEAQ (reference sequence). The CDR3 has 15 residues. V shed 5 bases and J 6 bases; nucleotides not matched to a gene: 9. The receptor's source is an adult woman who had mild COVID-19 (a few samples of this study predate the infection). Cell type and time point are not known. Input material: PBMCs or a T cell subset sorted from them (not recorded which). V usage is TRBV7-9 and J usage is TRBJ2-3, with 9 bases aligning to TRBD2. The CDR3 sequence: CASSPGGGAGDTQYF. CDR3 DNA sequence: TGTGCCAGCAGCCCCGGCGGGGGGGCCGGGGATACGCAGTATTTT.